The 25 T cell receptor beta chains below were found in one sample sequenced in a study of T cell repertoires in cytomegalovirus infection (dated by TCRdb to 2018 to 2020). The sample was run on an Illumina HiSeq 1500. The raw public data were reprocessed by TCRdb itself: fastp quality trimming at Q25, MiXCR clonotype calling, in-frame beta chains only. Rows are combined by CDR3 protein, so each entry shows the most common genes and DNA. The sample table contains 60,000 to 75,000 distinct CDR3 sequences; only one count was recorded for over 3.5% of them. Of the sample, about 22% falls within the top ten clones. What was sequenced was PBMCs. These receptors all stem from a human donor in good health (CMV status not recorded). Some clones in this sample may be carry-over from other donors' samples.

This clonotype was detected many times. The V and J genes are TRBV7-2 and TRBJ2-3, with 7 bases identical to TRBD2. Germline V gives CDR1 SGHTA, CDR2 FQGNSA. The CDR3 length is 16 residues. J gave up 3 bases and V 5 bases, and 11 bases lay outside the gene matches. CDR3 sequence: CASSPPSGGGTDTQYF. CDR3 sequence (DNA): TGTGCCAGCAGCCCCCCATCGGGGGGAGGGACAGATACGCAGTATTTT.

The table lists this clonotype with many counts. CDR3 protein: CASSLSFSRTGELFF. The DNA of the CDR3 is TGTGCCAGCAGTTTATCTTTCAGCAGGACCGGGGAGCTGTTTTTT. The chain is built from TRBV28 and TRBJ2-2, with unresolved D. This CDR3 contains 15 residues. Trimming shortened V by 1 base and J by 5 bases, and 11 bases separated the two germline ends. Germline CDR1 and CDR2: MDHEN and SYDVKM.

At least ten counts were recorded for this clonotype. The rearrangement joins TRBV7-3 to TRBJ2-5; 11 bases line up with TRBD2. After removal of 5 bases from V and 5 bases from J, the junction contained 4 bases not matched to a gene. CDR1 SGHTA and CDR2 FQGTGA come from the germline V gene. The CDR3 contains 14 residues. The CDR3 DNA follows: TGTGCCAGCAGCATAGCGGGGGGGCTGGAGACCCAGTACTTC. Its translation: CASSIAGGLETQYF.

This clonotype has a count of ten or more. DNA for the CDR3: TGTGCCATCAGGGGGGAGACGAACACCGGGGAGCTGTTTTTT. Its translation is CAIRGETNTGELFF. This chain connects TRBV10-3 to TRBJ2-2; D possibly matches TRBD1 or TRBD2 (5 bases each). The V gene's germline CDR1 is ENHRY and CDR2 SYGVKD. This CDR3 is built from 14 residues. Trimming removed 6 bases from V and 0 bases from J, with 8 bases in between.

This clonotype has ten or more counts. The rearrangement uses TRBV5-1 and TRBJ2-3, with TRBD2 as a possible D gene (6 bases). The CDR3 extends over 14 amino acids. V was trimmed by 6 bases and J by 0 bases, leaving 11 bases between them. Germline V gene data show CDR1 as SGHRS and CDR2 as YFSETQ. In DNA, the CDR3 is TGCGCCAGCAATGGGGGGAGAAGCACAGATACGCAGTATTTT. Residues: CASNGGRSTDTQYF.

The sample holds many counts of this clonotype. V gene TRBV29-1 combines with J gene TRBJ2-7; 9 bases agree with TRBD1. Germline CDR1 reads SQVTM; CDR2 reads ANQGSEA. CDR3 length equals 14 residues. V was pared by 6 bases and J by 0 bases, with 6 bases of the junction left unmatched. CDR3: CSVYGQGNSYEQYF. DNA of the CDR3: TGCAGCGTCTATGGACAGGGGAACTCCTACGAGCAGTACTTC.

This clonotype was seen repeatedly, ten times or more. The chain joins TRBV4-2 to TRBJ1-1; D possibly corresponds to TRBD1 (5 bases). The germline V gene has CDR1 LGHNA and CDR2 YNFKEQ. This CDR3 spans 15 amino acids. Between the trimmed V and J ends, which lost 7 bases and 3 bases, there was a span of 18 bases. CDR3 amino acids: CASNPGGSHDTEAFF. The CDR3 DNA is TGTGCCAGCAACCCGGGGGGTTCCCACGACACTGAAGCTTTCTTT.

The sample holds many counts of this clonotype. The chain links TRBV4-2 to TRBJ2-3; 8 bases are shared with TRBD1. Per the germline V gene, CDR1 is LGHNA and CDR2 is YNFKEQ. The CDR3 has 15 residues. Trimming at V came to 5 bases and at J to 1 base, leaving 5 bases not matched to a gene. The CDR3: CASSWTGTGTDTQYF. The CDR3 nucleotides are TGTGCCAGCAGCTGGACAGGGACGGGCACAGATACGCAGTATTTT.

This clonotype was recorded at least ten times. The genes are TRBV28 and TRBJ1-2; TRBD1 agrees at 9 bases. CDR1 MDHEN and CDR2 SYDVKM come from the germline V gene. J lost 0 bases, V lost 2 bases, and 7 bases had no gene match. This CDR3 is built from 17 residues. CDR3 nucleotide sequence: TGTGCCAGCAGTTTACCCGGACAGGGGCCAGCTAACTATGGCTACACCTTC. It codes for CASSLPGQGPANYGYTF.

In its sample, this clonotype was seen many times. This sequence joins TRBV7-2 and TRBJ1-2, with a tentative D call TRBD1 (5 bases). The V end lost 3 bases, the J end lost 4 bases, and 9 bases lay between the germline ends. CDR3 length: 13 amino acids. Germline CDR1 SGHTA, CDR2 FQGNSA. Here the CDR3 reads CASSLLGGYGYTF. For the CDR3, the DNA is TGTGCCAGCAGCTTGTTGGGGGGCTATGGCTACACCTTC.

Many counts were recorded for this clonotype. V usage is TRBV27 and J usage is TRBJ1-6; D perhaps matches TRBD1 (5 bases). The V end was cut by 4 bases, the J end by 9 bases, with 10 bases between. Germline values: CDR1 MNHEY, CDR2 SMNVEV (reference sequence). The CDR3 has 13 amino acids. In DNA form, the CDR3 reads TGTGCCAGCAGTTCCCAGGGAGGTTCACCCCTCCACTTT. It is translated as CASSSQGGSPLHF.

This clonotype appeared many times. The chain carries TRBV7-2 and TRBJ2-7, with TRBD2 matching over 9 bases. V lost 5 bases and J lost 6; bases outside the gene matches: 11. The CDR3 sequence is 15 residues long. Germline assignment: CDR1 SGHTA and CDR2 FQGNSA. CDR3 DNA sequence: TGTGCCAGCAGCCAGACTAGCGGAGCGGGCTCCGAGCAGTACTTC. This encodes CASSQTSGAGSEQYF. Full variable domain (outside the CDR3, taken from reference TRBV7-2 and TRBJ2-7): GAGVSQSPSNKVTEKGKDVELRCDPISGHTALYWYRQSLGQGLEFLIYFQGNSAPDKSGLPSDRFSAERTGGSVSTLTIQRTQQEDSAVYLCASSQTSGAGSEQYFGPGTRLTVT.

In this sample, this clonotype turned up many times. This chain links TRBV29-1 with TRBJ1-2; TRBD1 agrees at 10 bases. Germline assignment: CDR1 SQVTM and CDR2 ANQGSEA. The V and J ends lost 7 bases and 5 bases, in that order; junction bases with no gene match: 7. This CDR3 has 13 residues. CDR3 in DNA: TGCAGCGCTCTGACAGGGGGCGATTATGGCTACACCTTC. Translation: CSALTGGDYGYTF.

The chain employs TRBV7-8 and TRBJ2-1; the match to TRBD2 covers 8 bases. J lost 4 bases, V lost 5 bases, and 13 bases had no gene match. CDR3 length equals 17 residues. Per germline, CDR1 SGHVS and CDR2 FQNEAQ. The CDR3 here is CASSTRLAYEGYNEQFF. In DNA form, the CDR3 reads TGTGCCAGCAGCACACGACTAGCGTATGAGGGTTACAATGAGCAGTTCTTC.

This clonotype was seen many times. This chain joins TRBV6-1 and TRBJ1-5; no definite D call. V lost 7 bases to trimming and J lost 0 bases, with 13 bases between them. Per germline, CDR1 MNHNS and CDR2 SASEGT. This CDR3 spans 15 amino acids. CDR3 sequence: CASIRKEDSNQPQHF. CDR3 DNA sequence: TGTGCCAGCATTAGAAAGGAGGATAGCAATCAGCCCCAGCATTTT.

This clonotype was observed many times. The V gene is TRBV10-3, the J gene TRBJ2-3; TRBD1 matches at 8 bases. With 3 bases clipped from V and 4 bases from J, the junction kept 9 bases outside the gene matches. The CDR3 loop spans 16 amino acids. Germline V gene lookup returns CDR1 ENHRY and CDR2 SYGVKD. The DNA for the CDR3 is TGTGCCATCAGTGAATATGGACAGGGTGGGGCAGATACGCAGTATTTT. Translated, it gives CAISEYGQGGADTQYF.

This clonotype was seen ten or more times. The rearrangement joins TRBV7-2 to TRBJ1-1; 8 bases align to TRBD1. The V and J ends lost 2 bases and 3 bases, in that order; junction bases with no gene match: 2. This CDR3 is built from 14 residues. The V gene's germline CDR1 is SGHTA and CDR2 FQGNSA. This chain's CDR3 is CASSLSRGHTEAFF. The CDR3 nucleotides are TGTGCCAGCAGCTTATCCAGGGGGCACACTGAAGCTTTCTTT.

This clonotype has ten or more counts. The genes are TRBV7-2 and TRBJ2-7; 7 nucleotides align to TRBD2. Germline V lookup: CDR1 SGHTA, CDR2 FQGNSA. The length of the CDR3 is 13 residues. Trimming cost V 4 bases and J 1 base; bases outside gene matches: 1. The CDR3 loop reads CASSSGGSYEQYF. In nucleotides, the CDR3 is TGTGCCAGCAGCTCGGGGGGATCCTACGAGCAGTACTTC.

The sample holds many counts of this clonotype. V gene TRBV7-2 combines with J gene TRBJ2-7, with TRBD1 as a possible D gene (5 bases). V lost 1 base and J 3 bases, leaving 13 bases between the germline ends. This CDR3 contains 15 residues. In germline, CDR1 is SGHTA, CDR2 FQGNSA. CDR3 DNA: TGTGCCAGCAGCTTAGACCCTGACAGAAACTACGAGCAGTACTTC. It encodes CASSLDPDRNYEQYF.

This clonotype was picked up many times. The chain is built from TRBV7-2 and TRBJ1-3, with D hard to call. Per germline, CDR1 SGHTA and CDR2 FQGNSA. The V gene lost 5 bases and the J gene lost 2 bases, with 16 bases spanning the gap. The length of the CDR3 is 16 residues. CDR3 nucleotide sequence: TGTGCCAGCAGCATCCCCCCCGGGGTGACTGGAAACACCATATATTTT. Residues: CASSIPPGVTGNTIYF.

This clonotype has at least ten counts. This sequence joins TRBV7-2 and TRBJ2-7, with D maybe TRBD2 (6 bases). CDR3 length: 16 amino acids. V lost 4 bases and J lost 0, with 16 bases in between. Germline V gene sequence: CDR1 SGHTA, CDR2 FQGNSA. The CDR3 DNA reads as TGTGCCAGCAGCTCTTCACCCAGGAGGGTCTCCTACGAGCAGTACTTC. This encodes CASSSSPRRVSYEQYF.

This clonotype was seen repeatedly, ten times or more. V gene TRBV7-2 combines with J gene TRBJ2-5; 9 nucleotides line up with TRBD1. The CDR3 loop spans 13 amino acids. Germline V gives CDR1 SGHTA, CDR2 FQGNSA. The V and J ends lost 5 bases and 10 bases, in that order; junction bases with no gene match: 8. Here the CDR3 reads CASSPPGQGNQYF. The CDR3 bases are TGTGCCAGCAGCCCGCCCGGACAGGGGAACCAGTACTTC.

This clonotype was counted a few times. The V and J genes are TRBV7-3 and TRBJ2-7; D gene unclear. Trimming took off 5 bases at V and 2 bases at J, with 7 bases between the two ends. The CDR3 has 12 amino acids. CDR1 is SGHTA, CDR2 FQGTGA, per germline. DNA for the CDR3: TGTGCCAGCAGCGTCGACGCCTACGAGCAGTACTTC. Its translation: CASSVDAYEQYF.

Ten or more counts support this clonotype. The chain joins TRBV7-2 to TRBJ1-6, with D unresolved. CDR3 length equals 18 residues. Looked up from germline, CDR1 is SGHTA and CDR2 is FQGNSA. The V end lost 1 base, the J end lost 0 bases, and 13 bases lay between the germline ends. CDR3 nucleotide sequence: TGTGCCAGCAGCTTAGAAGGGTTGACGTTCTCCTATAATTCACCCCTCCACTTT. Translating it yields CASSLEGLTFSYNSPLHF. Supplemented by reference TRBV7-2 and TRBJ1-6, the full variable domain reads GAGVSQSPSNKVTEKGKDVELRCDPISGHTALYWYRQSLGQGLEFLIYFQGNSAPDKSGLPSDRFSAERTGGSVSTLTIQRTQQEDSAVYLCASSLEGLTFSYNSPLHFGNGTRLTVT.

The chain couples TRBV4-3 to TRBJ1-6; D possibly corresponds to TRBD1 (5 bases). Germline CDR1 LGHNA, CDR2 YSLEER. The CDR3 is 18 amino acids. V gave up 3 bases and J gave up 4 bases, with 19 bases separating them. The CDR3 loop reads CASSHSSRGTGYNSPLHF. The CDR3 region has the DNA TGCGCCAGCAGCCATTCAAGCCGAGGGACGGGATATAATTCACCCCTCCACTTT.